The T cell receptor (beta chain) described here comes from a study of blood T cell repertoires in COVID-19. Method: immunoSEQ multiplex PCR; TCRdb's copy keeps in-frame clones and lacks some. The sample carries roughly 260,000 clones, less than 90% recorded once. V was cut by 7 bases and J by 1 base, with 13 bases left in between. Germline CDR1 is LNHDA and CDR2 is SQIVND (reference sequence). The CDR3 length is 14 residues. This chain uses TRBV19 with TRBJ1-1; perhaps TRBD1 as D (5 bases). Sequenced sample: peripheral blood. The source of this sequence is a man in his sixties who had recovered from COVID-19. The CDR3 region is CASIKDNANTEAFF. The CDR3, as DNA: TGTGCCAGTATTAAGGACAACGCGAACACTGAAGCTTTCTTT.